This TCR beta chain was captured by sequencing in a study of cytomegalovirus exposure and HLA in healthy donors. The PCR used 60 Vbeta and 13 Jbeta primers. The protocol was immunoSEQ multiplex PCR, while the TCRdb copy is restricted to in-frame clones and leaves out a portion. Of over 85,000 clones listed, around 78% were seen once; the top ten hold roughly 0.63%. Trimming pared 2 bases from V and 6 bases from J, leaving 10 bases between. The CDR3 length is 13 residues. The germline V gene has CDR1 MGHRA and CDR2 YSYEKL. The chain combines TRBV4-1 with TRBJ1-2; D perhaps matches TRBD1 (6 bases). The TCR was taken from a man aged 25-45 years in good health and CMV-seronegative. Input material: PBMCs. CDR3 in amino acids: CASSQIPGDGYTF. CDR3 nucleotide sequence: TGCGCCAGCAGCCAAATTCCAGGGGATGGCTACACCTTC.